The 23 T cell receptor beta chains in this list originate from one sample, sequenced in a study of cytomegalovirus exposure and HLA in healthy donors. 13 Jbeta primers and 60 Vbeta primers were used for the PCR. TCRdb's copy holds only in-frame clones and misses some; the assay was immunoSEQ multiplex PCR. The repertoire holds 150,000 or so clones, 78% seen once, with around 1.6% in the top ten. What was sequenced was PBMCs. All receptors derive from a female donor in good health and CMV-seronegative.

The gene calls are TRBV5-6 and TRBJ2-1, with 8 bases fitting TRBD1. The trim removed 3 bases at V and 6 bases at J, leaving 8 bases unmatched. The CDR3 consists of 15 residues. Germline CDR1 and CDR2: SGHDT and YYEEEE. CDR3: CASSSMGQEVNEQFF. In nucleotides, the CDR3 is TGTGCCAGCAGCTCGATGGGACAGGAGGTCAATGAGCAGTTCTTC.

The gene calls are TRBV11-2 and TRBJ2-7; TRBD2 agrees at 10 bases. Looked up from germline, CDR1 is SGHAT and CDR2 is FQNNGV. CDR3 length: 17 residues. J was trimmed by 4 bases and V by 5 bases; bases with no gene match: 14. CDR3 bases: TGTGCCAGCAGCCCGGGAGTACTAGCGGGACTTGGGTACGAGCAGTACTTC. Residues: CASSPGVLAGLGYEQYF.

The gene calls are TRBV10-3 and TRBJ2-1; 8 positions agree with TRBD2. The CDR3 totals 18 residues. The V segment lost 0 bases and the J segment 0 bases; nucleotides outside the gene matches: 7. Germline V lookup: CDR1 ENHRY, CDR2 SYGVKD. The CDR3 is CAISESSGIRRSYNEQFF. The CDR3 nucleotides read TGTGCCATCAGTGAGTCTAGCGGGATCCGACGCTCCTACAATGAGCAGTTCTTC.

CDR3 sequence (DNA): TGTGCCAGCACCTTTCAGGCGCTTCAGGGGCGAGTCGGCTACACCTTC. It is translated as CASTFQALQGRVGYTF. This sequence joins TRBV28 and TRBJ1-2; D might be TRBD1 (6 bases). Germline V gene data show CDR1 as MDHEN and CDR2 as SYDVKM. V was shortened by 7 bases and J by 8 bases, with 26 bases between the two germline ends. The CDR3 covers 16 residues.

Here the CDR3 DNA reads TGTGCCAGCAGAACTCAGGGGCCTGAAGCTTTCTTT. Translating it yields CASRTQGPEAFF. The chain is built from TRBV28 and TRBJ1-1; D perhaps matches TRBD1 (6 bases). Germline assignment: CDR1 MDHEN and CDR2 SYDVKM. Trimming left V 6 bases short and J 6 bases short, with 11 bases between. The CDR3 is made up of 12 amino acids.

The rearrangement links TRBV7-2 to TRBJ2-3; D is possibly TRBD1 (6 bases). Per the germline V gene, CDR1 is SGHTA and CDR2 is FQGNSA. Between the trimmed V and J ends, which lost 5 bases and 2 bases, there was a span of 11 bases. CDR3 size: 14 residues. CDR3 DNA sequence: TGTGCCAGCAGCCCTGGGGGCCTCACAGATACGCAGTATTTT. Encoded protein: CASSPGGLTDTQYF.

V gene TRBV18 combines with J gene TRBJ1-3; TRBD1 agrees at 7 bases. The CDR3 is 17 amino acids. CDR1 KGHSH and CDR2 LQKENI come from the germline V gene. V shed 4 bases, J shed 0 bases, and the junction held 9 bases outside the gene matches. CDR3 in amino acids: CASSHDAGGFSGNTIYF. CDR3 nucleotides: TGTGCCAGCTCACACGACGCAGGGGGGTTCTCTGGAAACACCATATATTTT.

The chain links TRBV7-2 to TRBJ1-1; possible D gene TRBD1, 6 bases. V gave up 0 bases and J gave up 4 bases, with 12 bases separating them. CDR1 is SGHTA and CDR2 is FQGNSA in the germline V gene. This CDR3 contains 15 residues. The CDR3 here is CASSLAVRGGTEAFF. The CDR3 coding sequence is TGTGCCAGCAGCTTAGCGGTCAGGGGTGGCACTGAAGCTTTCTTT.

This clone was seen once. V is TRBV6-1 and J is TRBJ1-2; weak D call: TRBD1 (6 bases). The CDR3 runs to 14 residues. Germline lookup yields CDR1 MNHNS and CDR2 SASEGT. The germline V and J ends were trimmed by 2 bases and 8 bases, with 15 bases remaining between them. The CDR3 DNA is TGTGCCAGCAGTGAAAATTGGGGGCTCGAAGGCTACACCTTC. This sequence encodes CASSENWGLEGYTF.

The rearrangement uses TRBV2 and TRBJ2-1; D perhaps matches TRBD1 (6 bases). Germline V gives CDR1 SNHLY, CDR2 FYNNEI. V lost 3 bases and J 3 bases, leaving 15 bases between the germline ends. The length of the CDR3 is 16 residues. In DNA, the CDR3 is TGTGCCAGCAGTGAGACCGGACAGAGAGTCTACAATGAGCAGTTCTTC. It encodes CASSETGQRVYNEQFF.

CDR3 sequence: CASSPQWEQYF. In nucleotides, the CDR3 is TGTGCCAGCAGTCCCCAGTGGGAGCAGTACTTC. The chain employs TRBV25-1 and TRBJ2-7; D is ambiguous. The V gene lost 5 bases and the J gene lost 7 bases, with 9 bases spanning the gap. This CDR3 contains 11 residues. Germline CDR1 and CDR2: MGHDK and SYGVNS.

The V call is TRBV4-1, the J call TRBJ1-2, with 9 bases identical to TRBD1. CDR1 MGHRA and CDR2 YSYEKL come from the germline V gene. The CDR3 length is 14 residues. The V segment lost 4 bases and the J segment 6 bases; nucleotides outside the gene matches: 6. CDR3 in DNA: TGCGCCAGCAGCCCTGGACAGGGGAATAATGGCTACACCTTC. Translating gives CASSPGQGNNGYTF.

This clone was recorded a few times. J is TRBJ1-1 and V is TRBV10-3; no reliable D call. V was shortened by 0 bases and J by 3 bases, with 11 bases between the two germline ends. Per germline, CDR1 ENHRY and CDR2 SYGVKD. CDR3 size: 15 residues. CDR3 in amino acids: CAISESNQVYTEAFF. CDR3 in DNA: TGTGCCATCAGTGAGTCGAACCAGGTGTACACTGAAGCTTTCTTT.

CDR3 in DNA: TGTGCCACCAGCAGAGTCAGGAACACTGAAGCTTTCTTT. It translates to CATSRVRNTEAFF. The chain has TRBV15 and TRBJ1-1; D is ambiguous. From germline, CDR1 is LNHNV and CDR2 YYDKDF (reference sequence). The CDR3 sequence is 13 residues long. Deletions cut 1 base from V and 1 base from J, with 4 bases between.

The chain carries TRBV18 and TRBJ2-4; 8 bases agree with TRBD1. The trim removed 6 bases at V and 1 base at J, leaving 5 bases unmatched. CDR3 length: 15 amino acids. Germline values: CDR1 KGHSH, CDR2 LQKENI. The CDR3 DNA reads TGTGCCAGCTCCAGGGGACAGGAGGCCAAAAACATTCAGTACTTC. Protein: CASSRGQEAKNIQYF.

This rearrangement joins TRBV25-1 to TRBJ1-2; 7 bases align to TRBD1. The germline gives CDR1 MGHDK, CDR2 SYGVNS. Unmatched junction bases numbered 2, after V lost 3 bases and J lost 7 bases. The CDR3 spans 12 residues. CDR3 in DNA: TGTGCCAGCAGTGAGACAGGGACTGGCTACACCTTC. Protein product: CASSETGTGYTF.

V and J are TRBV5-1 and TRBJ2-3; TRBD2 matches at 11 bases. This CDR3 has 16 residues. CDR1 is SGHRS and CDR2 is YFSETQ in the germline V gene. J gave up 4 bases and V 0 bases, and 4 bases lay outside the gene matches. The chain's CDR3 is CASSLGLAGGPDTQYF. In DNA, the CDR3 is TGCGCCAGCAGCTTGGGTCTAGCGGGAGGCCCAGATACGCAGTATTTT.

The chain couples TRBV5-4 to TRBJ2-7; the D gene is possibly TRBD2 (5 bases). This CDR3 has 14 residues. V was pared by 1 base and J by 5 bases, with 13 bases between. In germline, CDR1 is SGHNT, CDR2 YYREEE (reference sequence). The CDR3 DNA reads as TGTGCCAGCAGCTTGCCAAATCGGGGTCACGAGCAGTACTTC. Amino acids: CASSLPNRGHEQYF.

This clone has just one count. The CDR3 region is CASSPSLAGNEQFF. The CDR3 coding sequence is TGCGCCAGCAGTCCCAGTCTAGCGGGGAATGAGCAGTTCTTC. The genes are TRBV10-1 and TRBJ2-1; the match to TRBD2 covers 9 bases. The V gene end was trimmed by 5 bases and the J gene end by 7 bases; junction bases not matched to a gene: 6. This CDR3 region has 14 residues. CDR1 and CDR2 (germline): WNHNN, SYGVQD (reference sequence).

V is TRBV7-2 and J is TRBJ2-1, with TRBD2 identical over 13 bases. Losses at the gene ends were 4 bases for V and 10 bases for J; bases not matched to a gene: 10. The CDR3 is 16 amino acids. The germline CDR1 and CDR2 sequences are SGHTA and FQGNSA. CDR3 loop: CASSSVGLAGVLEQFF. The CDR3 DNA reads TGTGCCAGCAGCTCCGTAGGACTAGCGGGAGTATTGGAGCAGTTCTTC.

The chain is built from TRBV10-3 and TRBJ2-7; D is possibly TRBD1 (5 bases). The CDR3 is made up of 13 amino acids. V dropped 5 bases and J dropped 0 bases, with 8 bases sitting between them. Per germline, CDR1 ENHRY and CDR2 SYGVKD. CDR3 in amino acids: CAISIGDSYEQYF. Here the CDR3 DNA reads TGTGCCATCAGTATAGGGGACTCCTACGAGCAGTACTTC.

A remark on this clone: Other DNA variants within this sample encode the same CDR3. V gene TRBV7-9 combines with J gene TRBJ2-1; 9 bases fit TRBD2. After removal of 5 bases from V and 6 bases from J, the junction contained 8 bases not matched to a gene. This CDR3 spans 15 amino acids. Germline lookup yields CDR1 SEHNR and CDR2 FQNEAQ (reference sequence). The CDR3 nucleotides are TGTGCCAGCAGCCCGGCGGGAGGGATTCTCAATGAGCAGTTCTTC. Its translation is CASSPAGGILNEQFF. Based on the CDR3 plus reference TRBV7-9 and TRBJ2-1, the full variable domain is DTGVSQNPRHKITKRGQNVTFRCDPISEHNRLYWYRQTLGQGPEFLTYFQNEAQLEKSRLLSDRFSAERPKGSFSTLEIQRTEQGDSAMYLCASSPAGGILNEQFFGPGTRLTVL.

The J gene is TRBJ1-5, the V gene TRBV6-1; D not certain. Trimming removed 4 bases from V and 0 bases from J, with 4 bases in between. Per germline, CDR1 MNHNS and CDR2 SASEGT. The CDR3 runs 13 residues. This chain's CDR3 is CASSGDSNQPQHF. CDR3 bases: TGTGCCAGCAGTGGAGATAGCAATCAGCCCCAGCATTTT.